This T cell receptor (beta chain) was retrieved from a study of blood T cell repertoires in COVID-19. About the study: Acute and convalescent COVID-19 samples came from the United States, Italy and Spain. T cells, B-cell-depleted T cells, or PBMCs supplied cDNA or gDNA.

The CDR3 is 17 amino acids. V was trimmed by 2 bases and J by 0 bases, leaving 17 bases between them. Per the authors' pipeline: Amplification of reference gene primers provided the estimated nucleated cell counts. TCRdb's copy holds only in-frame clones and misses some; the assay was immunoSEQ multiplex PCR. D and trimming come from the DNA, and the V and J calls and clone size come from that table. The sample yields approximately 200,000 clones, around nine tenths seen once. The sequencing input was peripheral blood. This sequence was found in a woman aged 55-69 years with acute or convalescent COVID-19. The chain recombines TRBV6-7 with TRBJ2-7; no clear D gene. TRBV6-7 is classed as an ORF, of uncertain function. CDR3 sequence (DNA): TGTGCCAGCAGTTACCCCTATCCCCTCCGTAGCTCCTACGAGCAGTACTTC. Amino acids: CASSYPYPLRSSYEQYF.